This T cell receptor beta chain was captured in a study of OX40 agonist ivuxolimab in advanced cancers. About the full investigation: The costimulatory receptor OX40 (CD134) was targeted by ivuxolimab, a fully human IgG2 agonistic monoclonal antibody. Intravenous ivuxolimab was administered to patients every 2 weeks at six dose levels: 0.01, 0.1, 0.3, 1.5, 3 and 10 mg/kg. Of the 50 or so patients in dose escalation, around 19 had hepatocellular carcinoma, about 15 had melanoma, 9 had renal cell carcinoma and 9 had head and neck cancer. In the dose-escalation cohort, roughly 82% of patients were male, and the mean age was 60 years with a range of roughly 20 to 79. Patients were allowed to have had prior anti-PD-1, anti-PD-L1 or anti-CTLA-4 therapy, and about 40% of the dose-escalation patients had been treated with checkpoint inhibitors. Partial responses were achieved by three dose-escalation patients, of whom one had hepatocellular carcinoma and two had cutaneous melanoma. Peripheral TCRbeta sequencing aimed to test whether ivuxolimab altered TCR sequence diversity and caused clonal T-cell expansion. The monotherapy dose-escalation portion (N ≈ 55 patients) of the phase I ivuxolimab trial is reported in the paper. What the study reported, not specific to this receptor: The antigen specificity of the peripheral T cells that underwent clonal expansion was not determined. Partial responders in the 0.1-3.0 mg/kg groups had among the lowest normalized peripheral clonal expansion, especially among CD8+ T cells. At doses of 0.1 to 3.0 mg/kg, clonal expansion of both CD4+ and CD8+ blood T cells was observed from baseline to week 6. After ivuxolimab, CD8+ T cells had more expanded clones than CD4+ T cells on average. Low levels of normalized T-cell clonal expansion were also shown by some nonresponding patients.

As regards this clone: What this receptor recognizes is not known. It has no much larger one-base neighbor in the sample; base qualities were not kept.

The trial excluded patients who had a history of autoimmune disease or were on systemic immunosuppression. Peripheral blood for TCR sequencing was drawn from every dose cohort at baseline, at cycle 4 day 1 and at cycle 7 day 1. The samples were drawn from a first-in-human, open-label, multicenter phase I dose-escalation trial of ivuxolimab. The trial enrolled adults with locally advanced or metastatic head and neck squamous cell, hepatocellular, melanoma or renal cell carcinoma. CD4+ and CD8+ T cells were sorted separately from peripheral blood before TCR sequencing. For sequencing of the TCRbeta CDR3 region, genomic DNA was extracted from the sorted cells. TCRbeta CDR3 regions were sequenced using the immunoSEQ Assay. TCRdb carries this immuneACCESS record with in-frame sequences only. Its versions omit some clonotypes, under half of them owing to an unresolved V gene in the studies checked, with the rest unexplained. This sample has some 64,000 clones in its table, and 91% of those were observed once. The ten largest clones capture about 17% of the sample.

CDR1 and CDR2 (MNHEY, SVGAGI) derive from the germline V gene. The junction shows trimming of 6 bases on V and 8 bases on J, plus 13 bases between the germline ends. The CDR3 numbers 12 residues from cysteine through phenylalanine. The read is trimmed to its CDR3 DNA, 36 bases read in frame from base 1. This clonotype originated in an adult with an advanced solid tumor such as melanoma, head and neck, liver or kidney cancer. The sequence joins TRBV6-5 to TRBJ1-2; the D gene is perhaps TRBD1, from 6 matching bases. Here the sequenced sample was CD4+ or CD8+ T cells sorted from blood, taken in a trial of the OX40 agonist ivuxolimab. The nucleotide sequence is TGTGCCAGCAGAGCAGGGGTGAGCGGCTACACCTTC. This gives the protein CASRAGVSGYTF.